This T cell receptor (beta chain) is from a study of cytomegalovirus exposure and HLA in healthy donors. Study results and limitations: As was reported, the HLA-A and HLA-B alleles of most subjects were accurately predicted from TCR beta sequences. A later analysis linked a missense variant in DCLRE1C to the trimming of TCR beta V and J genes. For most TCR beta V segments, an earlier analysis put the productive rate at about 87% or about 30% of the time.

At collection, donors were nominally healthy, but unrecorded immune exposures were probable. The V end was cut by 0 bases, the J end by 3 bases, with 9 bases between. Germline CDR1 reads MNHNS; CDR2 reads SASEGT. The CDR3 totals 14 residues. On this clone itself: As yet, its antigen is unknown.

PCR used 60 Vbeta primers and 13 Jbeta primers. Profiling relied on immunoSEQ multiplex PCR, and the TCRdb table lists in-frame clones only, not all of them. The data show some 200,000 clones, 78% seen once. Sequenced input: PBMCs. The TCR sequence derives from a female donor in good health and CMV-seronegative. The chain couples TRBV6-1 to TRBJ2-7; perhaps TRBD2 as D (6 bases). CDR3 amino acids: CASSEAGLNYEQYF. DNA for the CDR3: TGTGCCAGCAGTGAAGCGGGACTCAACTACGAGCAGTACTTC.